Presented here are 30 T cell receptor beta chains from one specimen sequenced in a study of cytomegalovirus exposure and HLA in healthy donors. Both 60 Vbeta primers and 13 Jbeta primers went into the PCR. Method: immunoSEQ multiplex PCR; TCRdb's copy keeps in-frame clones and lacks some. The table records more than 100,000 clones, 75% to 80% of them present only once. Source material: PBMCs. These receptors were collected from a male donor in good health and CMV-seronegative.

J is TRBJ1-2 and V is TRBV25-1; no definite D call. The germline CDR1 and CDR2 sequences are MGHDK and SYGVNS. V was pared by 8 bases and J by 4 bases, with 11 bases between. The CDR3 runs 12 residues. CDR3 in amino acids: CASHDISYGYTF. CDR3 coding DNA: TGTGCCAGCCACGACATCTCCTATGGCTACACCTTC.

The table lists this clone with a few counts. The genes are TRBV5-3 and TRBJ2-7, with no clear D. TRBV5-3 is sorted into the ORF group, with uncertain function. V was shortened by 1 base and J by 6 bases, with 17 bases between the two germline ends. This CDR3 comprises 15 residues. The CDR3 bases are TGTGCCAGAAGCTTGAACCGCGGTCGTGGTGGCGAGCAGTACTTC. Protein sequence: CARSLNRGRGGEQYF.

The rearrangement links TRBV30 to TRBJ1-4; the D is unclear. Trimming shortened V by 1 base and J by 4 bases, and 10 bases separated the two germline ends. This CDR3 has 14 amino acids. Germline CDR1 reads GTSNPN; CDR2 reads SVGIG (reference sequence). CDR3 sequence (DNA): TGTGCCTGGAGTGGCAGAGGAGGTAATGAAAAACTGTTTTTT. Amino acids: CAWSGRGGNEKLFF.

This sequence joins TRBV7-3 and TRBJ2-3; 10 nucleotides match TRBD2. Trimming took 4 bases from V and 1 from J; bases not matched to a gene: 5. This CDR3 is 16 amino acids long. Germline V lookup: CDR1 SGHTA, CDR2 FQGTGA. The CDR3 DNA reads TGTGCCAGCAGCTCCCAAGGGACTAGCGGCACAGATACGCAGTATTTT. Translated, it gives CASSSQGTSGTDTQYF.

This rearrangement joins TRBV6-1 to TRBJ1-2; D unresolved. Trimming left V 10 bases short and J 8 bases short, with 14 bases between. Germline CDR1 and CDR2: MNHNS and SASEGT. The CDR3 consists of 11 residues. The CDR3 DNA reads TGTGCCACCAGGTCGGGGTTGGGCTACACCTTC. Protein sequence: CATRSGLGYTF.

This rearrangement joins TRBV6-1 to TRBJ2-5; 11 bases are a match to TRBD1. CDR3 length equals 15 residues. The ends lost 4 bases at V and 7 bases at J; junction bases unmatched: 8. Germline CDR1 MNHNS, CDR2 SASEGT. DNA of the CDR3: TGTGCCAGCAGTGGCCCGGGACAGGGGGTAAGGACCCAGTACTTC. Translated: CASSGPGQGVRTQYF.

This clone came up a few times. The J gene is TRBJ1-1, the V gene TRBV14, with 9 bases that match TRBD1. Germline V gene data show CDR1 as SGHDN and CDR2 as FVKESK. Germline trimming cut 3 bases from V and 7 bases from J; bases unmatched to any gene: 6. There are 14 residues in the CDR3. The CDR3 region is CASSQDRGLGEAFF. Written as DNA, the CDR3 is TGTGCCAGCAGCCAGGACAGGGGTTTGGGTGAAGCTTTCTTT.

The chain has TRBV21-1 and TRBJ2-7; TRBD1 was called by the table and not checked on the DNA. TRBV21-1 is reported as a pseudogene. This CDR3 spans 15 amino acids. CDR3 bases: TGTGCCAGCATCTACCTTTCGACAGGGGAAGGCGAGCAGTACTTC. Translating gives CASIYLSTGEGEQYF.

CDR3 sequence reads: CSAGDRVETYEQYF. The CDR3 region has the DNA TGCAGCGCGGGGGACAGGGTCGAAACCTACGAGCAGTACTTC. The chain links TRBV29-1 to TRBJ2-7, with 9 bases fitting TRBD1. The V segment lost 7 bases and the J segment 2 bases; nucleotides outside the gene matches: 9. Germline V gene lookup returns CDR1 SQVTM and CDR2 ANQGSEA. The CDR3 loop spans 14 amino acids.

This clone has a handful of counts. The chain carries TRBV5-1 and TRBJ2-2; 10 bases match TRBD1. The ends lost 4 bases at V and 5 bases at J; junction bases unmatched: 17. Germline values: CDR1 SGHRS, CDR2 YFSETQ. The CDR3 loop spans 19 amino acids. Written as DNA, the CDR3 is TGCGCCAGCAGCACCCGGGACAGGGGATCTCCGAGTGGGACCGGGGAGCTGTTTTTT. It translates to CASSTRDRGSPSGTGELFF.

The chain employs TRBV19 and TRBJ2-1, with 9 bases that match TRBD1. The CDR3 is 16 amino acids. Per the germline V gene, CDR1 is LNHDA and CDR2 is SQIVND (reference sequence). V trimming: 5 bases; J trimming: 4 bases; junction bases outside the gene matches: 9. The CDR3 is CASSATPGTGYNEQFF. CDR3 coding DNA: TGTGCCAGTAGTGCCACGCCCGGGACAGGGTACAATGAGCAGTTCTTC. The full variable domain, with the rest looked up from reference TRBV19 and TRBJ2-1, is DGGITQSPKYLFRKEGQNVTLSCEQNLNHDAMYWYRQDPGQGLRLIYYSQIVNDFQKGDIAEGYSVSREKKESFPLTVTSAQKNPTAFYLCASSATPGTGYNEQFFGPGTRLTVL.

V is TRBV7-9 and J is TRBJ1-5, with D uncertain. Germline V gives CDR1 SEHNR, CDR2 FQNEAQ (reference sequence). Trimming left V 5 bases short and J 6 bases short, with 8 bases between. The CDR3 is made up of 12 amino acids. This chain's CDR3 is CASSVWAQPQHF. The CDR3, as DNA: TGTGCCAGCAGCGTTTGGGCTCAGCCCCAGCATTTT. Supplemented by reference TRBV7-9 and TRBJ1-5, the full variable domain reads DTGVSQNPRHKITKRGQNVTFRCDPISEHNRLYWYRQTLGQGPEFLTYFQNEAQLEKSRLLSDRFSAERPKGSFSTLEIQRTEQGDSAMYLCASSVWAQPQHFGDGTRLSIL.

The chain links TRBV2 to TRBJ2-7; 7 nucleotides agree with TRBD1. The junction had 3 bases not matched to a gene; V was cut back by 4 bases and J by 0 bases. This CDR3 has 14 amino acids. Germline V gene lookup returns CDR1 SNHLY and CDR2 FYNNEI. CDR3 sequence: CASSGQGFSYEQYF. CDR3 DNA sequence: TGTGCCAGCAGTGGACAGGGCTTCTCCTACGAGCAGTACTTC.

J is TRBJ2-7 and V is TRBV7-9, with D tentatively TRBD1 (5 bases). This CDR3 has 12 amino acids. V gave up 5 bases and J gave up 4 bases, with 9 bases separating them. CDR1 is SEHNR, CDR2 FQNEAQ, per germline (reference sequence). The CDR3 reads CASSQGRYEQYF. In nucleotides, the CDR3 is TGTGCCAGCAGCCAGGGTCGATACGAGCAGTACTTC.

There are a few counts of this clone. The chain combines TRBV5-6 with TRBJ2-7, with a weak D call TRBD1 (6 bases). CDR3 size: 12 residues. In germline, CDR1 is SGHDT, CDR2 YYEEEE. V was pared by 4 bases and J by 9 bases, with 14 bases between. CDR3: CASSVGTRRQYF. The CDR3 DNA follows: TGTGCCAGCAGCGTGGGGACACGACGGCAGTACTTC.

In nucleotides, the CDR3 is TGTGCCAGCAGCGCAAGCCCGGGACTGAATCAGCCCCAGCATTTT. It specifies CASSASPGLNQPQHF. The rearrangement links TRBV7-8 to TRBJ1-5, with a possible D match to TRBD1 (5 bases). CDR3 length: 15 amino acids. V was trimmed by 5 bases and J by 4 bases, leaving 15 bases between them. Germline values: CDR1 SGHVS, CDR2 FQNEAQ.

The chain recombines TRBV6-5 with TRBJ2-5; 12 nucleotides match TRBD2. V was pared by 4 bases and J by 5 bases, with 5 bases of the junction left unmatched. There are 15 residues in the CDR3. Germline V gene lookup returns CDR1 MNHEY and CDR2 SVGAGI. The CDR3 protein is CASSSGLAGRETQYF. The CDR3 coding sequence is TGTGCCAGCAGTTCCGGACTAGCGGGGCGGGAGACCCAGTACTTC.

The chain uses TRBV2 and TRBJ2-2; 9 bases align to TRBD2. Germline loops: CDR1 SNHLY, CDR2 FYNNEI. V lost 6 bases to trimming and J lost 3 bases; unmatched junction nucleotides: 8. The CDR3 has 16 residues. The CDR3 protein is CASRRGAGGHTGELFF. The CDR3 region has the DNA TGTGCCAGCAGGAGGGGAGCGGGGGGCCACACCGGGGAGCTGTTTTTT.

CDR3 nucleotides: TGTGCCAGCAGCTTCGGGGGGGAAGCCTACGAGCAGTACTTC. Its protein product is CASSFGGEAYEQYF. This chain links TRBV13 with TRBJ2-7; TRBD2 matches 8 bases. The CDR3 contains 14 residues. Germline V gives CDR1 PRHDT, CDR2 FYEKMQ (reference sequence). The ends lost 3 bases at V and 2 bases at J; junction bases unmatched: 3.

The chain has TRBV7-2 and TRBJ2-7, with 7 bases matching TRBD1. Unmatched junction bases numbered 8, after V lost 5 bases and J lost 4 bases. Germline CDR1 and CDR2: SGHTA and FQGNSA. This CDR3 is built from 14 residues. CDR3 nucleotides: TGTGCCAGCAGCACTTCCCGACAGGGTTACGAGCAGTACTTC. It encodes CASSTSRQGYEQYF.

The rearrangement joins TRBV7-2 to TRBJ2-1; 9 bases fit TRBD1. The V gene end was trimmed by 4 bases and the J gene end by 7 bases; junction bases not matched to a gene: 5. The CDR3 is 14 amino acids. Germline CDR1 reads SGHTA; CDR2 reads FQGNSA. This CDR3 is CASSSGQGRNEQFF. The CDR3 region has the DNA TGTGCCAGCAGCTCGGGACAGGGTAGGAATGAGCAGTTCTTC. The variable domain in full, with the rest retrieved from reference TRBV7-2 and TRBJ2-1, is GAGVSQSPSNKVTEKGKDVELRCDPISGHTALYWYRQSLGQGLEFLIYFQGNSAPDKSGLPSDRFSAERTGGSVSTLTIQRTQQEDSAVYLCASSSGQGRNEQFFGPGTRLTVL.

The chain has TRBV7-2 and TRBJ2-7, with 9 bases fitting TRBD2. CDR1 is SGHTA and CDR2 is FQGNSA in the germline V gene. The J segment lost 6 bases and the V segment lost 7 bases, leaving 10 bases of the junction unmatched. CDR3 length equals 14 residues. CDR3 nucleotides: TGTGCCAGCAACAAGCGGGGGGATCTCAGCGAGCAGTACTTC. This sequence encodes CASNKRGDLSEQYF.

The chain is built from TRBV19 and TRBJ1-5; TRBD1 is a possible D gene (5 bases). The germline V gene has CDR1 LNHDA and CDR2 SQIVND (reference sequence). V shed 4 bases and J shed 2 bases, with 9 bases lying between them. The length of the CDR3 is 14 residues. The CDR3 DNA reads TGTGCCAGTAGTACCCAGGGTGGCAATCAGCCCCAGCATTTT. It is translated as CASSTQGGNQPQHF.

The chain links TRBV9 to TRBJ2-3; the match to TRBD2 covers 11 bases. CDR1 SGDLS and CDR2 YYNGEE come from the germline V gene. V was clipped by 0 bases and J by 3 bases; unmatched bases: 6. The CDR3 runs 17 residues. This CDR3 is CASSVEGSGGVTDTQYF. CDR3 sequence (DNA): TGTGCCAGCAGCGTAGAAGGTAGCGGGGGGGTGACAGATACGCAGTATTTT.

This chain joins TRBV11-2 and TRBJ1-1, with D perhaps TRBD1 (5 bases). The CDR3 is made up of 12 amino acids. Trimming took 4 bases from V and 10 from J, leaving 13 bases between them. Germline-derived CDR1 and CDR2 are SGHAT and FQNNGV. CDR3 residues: CASSSPGGGAFF. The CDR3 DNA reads TGTGCCAGCAGCTCGCCGGGGGGAGGAGCTTTCTTT.

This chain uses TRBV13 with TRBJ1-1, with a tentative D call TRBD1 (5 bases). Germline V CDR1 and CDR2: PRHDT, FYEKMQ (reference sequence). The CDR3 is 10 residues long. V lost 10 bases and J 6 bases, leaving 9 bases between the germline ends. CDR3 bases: TGTGCCACTGGGGGGGCTGAAGCTTTCTTT. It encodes CATGGAEAFF.

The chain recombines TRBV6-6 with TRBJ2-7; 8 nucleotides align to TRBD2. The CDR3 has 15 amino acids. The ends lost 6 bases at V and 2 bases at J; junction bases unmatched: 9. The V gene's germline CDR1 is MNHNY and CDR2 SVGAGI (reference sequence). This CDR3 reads CASSLGGGGAYEQYF. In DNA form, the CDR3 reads TGTGCCAGCAGCCTCGGGGGGGGTGGTGCCTACGAGCAGTACTTC.

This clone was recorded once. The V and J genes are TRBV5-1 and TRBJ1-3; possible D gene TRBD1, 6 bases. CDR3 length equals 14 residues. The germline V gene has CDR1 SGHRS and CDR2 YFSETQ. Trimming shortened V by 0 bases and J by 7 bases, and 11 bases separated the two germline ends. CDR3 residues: CASSLGTQGNTIYF. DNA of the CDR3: TGCGCCAGCAGCTTGGGTACCCAGGGGAACACCATATATTTT.

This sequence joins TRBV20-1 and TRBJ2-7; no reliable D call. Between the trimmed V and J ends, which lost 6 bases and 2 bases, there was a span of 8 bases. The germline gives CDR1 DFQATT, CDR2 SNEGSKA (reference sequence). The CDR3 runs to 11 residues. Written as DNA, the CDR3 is TGCAGTGCCCTGCGGACCTACGAGCAGTACTTC. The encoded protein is CSALRTYEQYF.

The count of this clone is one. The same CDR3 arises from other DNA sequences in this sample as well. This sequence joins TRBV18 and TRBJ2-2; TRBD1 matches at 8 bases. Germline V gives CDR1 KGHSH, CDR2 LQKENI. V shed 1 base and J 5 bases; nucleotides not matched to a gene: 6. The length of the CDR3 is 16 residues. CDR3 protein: CASSPQGQGRTGELFF. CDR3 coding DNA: TGTGCCAGCTCACCACAAGGACAGGGCAGAACCGGGGAGCTGTTTTTT.